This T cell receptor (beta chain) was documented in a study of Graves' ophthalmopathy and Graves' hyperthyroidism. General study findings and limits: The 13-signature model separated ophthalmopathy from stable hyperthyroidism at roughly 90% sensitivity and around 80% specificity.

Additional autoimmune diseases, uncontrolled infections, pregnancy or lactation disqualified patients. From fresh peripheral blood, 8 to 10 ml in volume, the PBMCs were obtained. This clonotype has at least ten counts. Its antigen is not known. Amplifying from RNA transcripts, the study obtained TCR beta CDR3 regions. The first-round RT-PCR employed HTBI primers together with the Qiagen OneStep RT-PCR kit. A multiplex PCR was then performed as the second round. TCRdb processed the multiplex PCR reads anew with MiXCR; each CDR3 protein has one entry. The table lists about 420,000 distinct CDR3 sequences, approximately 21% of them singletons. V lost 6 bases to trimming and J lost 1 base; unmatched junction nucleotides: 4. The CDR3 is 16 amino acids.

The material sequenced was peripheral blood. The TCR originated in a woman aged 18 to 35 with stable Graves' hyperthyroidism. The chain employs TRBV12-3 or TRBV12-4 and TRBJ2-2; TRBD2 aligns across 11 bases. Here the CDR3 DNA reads TGTGCCAGCAGCCGTGGGACTAGCGGGAACACCGGGGAGCTGTTTTTT. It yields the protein CASSRGTSGNTGELFF.